Listed below are T cell receptor beta chains from one sample, sequenced in a study of T cell responses to AZD1222 COVID-19 vaccine. The data were produced by immunoSEQ multiplex PCR, yet TCRdb's version contains in-frame clones alone and is incomplete. The data contain around 120,000 clones, around 83% of them singletons. The input for sequencing was peripheral blood, taken 28 days after the second AZD1222 dose. These receptor sequences come from an adult who received the AZD1222 COVID-19 vaccine. Both conserved end residues are part of each CDR3. The D gene is left open where the match is weak. The listing skips clone size in some rows; elsewhere it reads once, few, many or a size class.

CASRRTGDSEKLFF | TGTGCCAGCAGAAGGACAGGCGACTCTGAAAAACTGTTTTTT | once | TRBJ1-4 | TRBV7-9 | TRBD1
CASSSGTVFLRTEAFF | TGTGCCAGCAGCTCCGGGACGGTATTCTTGCGCACTGAAGCTTTCTTT | - | TRBJ1-1 | TRBV2 | -
CAIHGQGSPYEQYF | TGTGCCATCCACGGACAGGGGAGTCCCTACGAGCAGTACTTC | - | TRBJ2-7 | TRBV10-3 | TRBD1
CASSPQTGTNEQFF | TGTGCCAGCAGCCCCCAGACAGGGACCAATGAGCAGTTCTTC | - | TRBJ2-1 | TRBV7-3 | TRBD1
CASSDSRGKGNTEAFF | TGTGCCAGCAGCGACTCTAGGGGAAAAGGGAACACTGAAGCTTTCTTT | - | TRBJ1-1 | TRBV9 | -
CASSLNRDRVDGYTF | TGTGCCAGCAGTCTTAACCGGGACAGGGTCGATGGCTACACCTTC | - | TRBJ1-2 | TRBV27 | TRBD1
CASSLHSGNTEAFF | TGTGCCAGCAGCTTGCATAGCGGGAACACTGAAGCTTTCTTT | - | TRBJ1-1 | TRBV5-5 | -
CASSLTGLGYGYTF | TGCGCCAGCAGCTTGACAGGGCTTGGCTATGGCTACACCTTC | - | TRBJ1-2 | TRBV5-1 | -
CASSHPGTPEQFF | TGCGCCAGCAGCCACCCCGGGACTCCAGAGCAGTTCTTC | - | TRBJ2-1 | TRBV4-1 | -
CASSGSMASTQYF | TGTGCCAGCAGCGGATCAATGGCTAGTACGCAGTATTTT | few | TRBJ2-3 | TRBV9 | -
CASSVDRAGTGELFF | TGTGCCAGCAGTGTTGACAGGGCGGGCACCGGGGAGCTGTTTTTT | - | TRBJ2-2 | TRBV9 | TRBD1
CASREGQALHEQYF | TGTGCCAGCAGGGAGGGACAGGCACTACACGAGCAGTACTTC | - | TRBJ2-7 | TRBV6-5 | TRBD1
CASSLVWGAATEAFF | TGTGCCAGCAGCTTGGTGTGGGGGGCAGCCACTGAAGCTTTCTTT | - | TRBJ1-1 | TRBV5-6 | -
CASSEIWGSADTQYF | TGTGCCAGCAGTGAAATTTGGGGGAGCGCAGATACGCAGTATTTT | - | TRBJ2-3 | TRBV2 | -
CASSAGTVSYEQYF | TGTGCCAGCAGCGCCGGGACAGTTAGCTACGAGCAGTACTTC | - | TRBJ2-7 | TRBV5-4 | TRBD1
CASSEIRQVYSNQPQHF | TGTGCCAGCAGTGAAATTCGGCAGGTTTATAGCAATCAGCCCCAGCATTTT | - | TRBJ1-5 | TRBV6-1 | -
CSVVDRKNNYGYTF | TGCAGCGTCGTGGACAGGAAAAATAACTATGGCTACACCTTC | - | TRBJ1-2 | TRBV29-1 | TRBD1
CASSPPGTSGVNEQFF | TGTGCCAGCTCACCGCCCGGGACTAGCGGGGTAAATGAGCAGTTCTTC | - | TRBJ2-1 | TRBV18 | TRBD2
CASSSGQRNTGELFF | TGTGCCAGCAGTTCGGGGCAGAGGAACACCGGGGAGCTGTTTTTT | - | TRBJ2-2 | TRBV5-4 | -
CASSQKGNQPQHF | TGTGCCAGCAGCCAAAAGGGTAATCAGCCCCAGCATTTT | - | TRBJ1-5 | TRBV3-1/TRBV3-2 | -
CASSDYNTGELFF | TGTGCCAGCAGCGACTACAACACCGGGGAGCTGTTTTTT | - | TRBJ2-2 | TRBV5-6 | -
CASSLAGDRGNGYTF | TGTGCCAGCAGCTTAGCGGGGGACAGGGGGAACGGCTACACCTTC | - | TRBJ1-2 | TRBV7-6 | TRBD1
CASSTDLGGEAFF | TGTGCCAGCAGCACCGACCTGGGGGGTGAGGCTTTCTTT | - | TRBJ1-1 | TRBV7-2 | -
CASSPLGAGGPYEQYF | TGTGCCAGCAGTCCCCTCGGGGCGGGGGGCCCCTACGAGCAGTACTTC | - | TRBJ2-7 | TRBV27 | TRBD2
CASSFGSSYNSPLHF | TGTGCCAGCAGTTTTGGGAGCTCCTATAATTCACCCCTCCACTTT | once | TRBJ1-6 | TRBV6-5 | -
CASSLGQGARGYTF | TGTGCCAGCAGCTTAGGACAGGGGGCGCGGGGTTACACCTTC | - | TRBJ1-2 | TRBV6-5 | TRBD1
CASSLAGTRVETQYF | TGCGCCAGCAGCTTGGCCGGGACTAGAGTGGAGACCCAGTACTTC | - | TRBJ2-5 | TRBV5-1 | TRBD2
CASTRSSDYSNQPQHF | TGTGCCAGTACTCGGTCGTCGGATTATAGCAATCAGCCCCAGCATTTT | few | TRBJ1-5 | TRBV19 | -
CASSSPGQGPAFF | TGCGCCAGCAGCTCCCCGGGACAGGGTCCAGCTTTCTTT | - | TRBJ1-1 | TRBV5-1 | TRBD1
CASSPRVGANVLTF | TGTGCCAGCAGCCCCAGGGTGGGGGCCAACGTCCTGACTTTC | few | TRBJ2-6 | TRBV7-9 | -
CASSQEVRTVNYGYTF | TGCGCCAGCAGCCAAGAGGTCCGGACAGTCAACTATGGCTACACCTTC | - | TRBJ1-2 | TRBV4-3 | -
CASRRTGDFYSNQPQHF | TGTGCCAGCAGACGGACAGGGGATTTTTATAGCAATCAGCCCCAGCATTTT | - | TRBJ1-5 | TRBV2 | TRBD1
CASSQIRTGGEQYF | TGTGCCAGCAGCCAGATACGGACAGGGGGCGAGCAGTACTTC | - | TRBJ2-7 | TRBV11-2 | TRBD1
CASSLQGDQPQHF | TGCGCCAGCAGTTTGCAGGGGGATCAGCCCCAGCATTTT | - | TRBJ1-5 | TRBV10-2 | TRBD1
CASSLGNEKLFF | TGTGCCAGCAGTTTGGGAAATGAAAAACTGTTTTTT | - | TRBJ1-4 | TRBV12-3/TRBV12-4 | -
CASSSDHGYTF | TGTGCCAGCAGTTCGGACCATGGCTACACCTTC | - | TRBJ1-2 | TRBV28 | -
CASSLDRTGNTIYF | TGCGCCAGCAGCTTGGACAGGACTGGAAACACCATATATTTT | few | TRBJ1-3 | TRBV5-1 | -
CASSQGAGTEAFF | TGTGCCAGCAGTCAGGGGGCCGGTACTGAAGCTTTCTTT | - | TRBJ1-1 | TRBV2 | TRBD1
CASRQTTGELFF | TGTGCCAGTCGACAGACTACCGGGGAGCTGTTTTTT | - | TRBJ2-2 | TRBV6-5 | -
CASSIGGNRAGYTF | TGTGCCAGTAGTATTGGGGGGAACAGGGCCGGCTACACCTTC | many | TRBJ1-2 | TRBV19 | -
CTSSQQGGISLGRWDEQYF | TGCACCAGCAGCCAACAGGGGGGTATATCGTTAGGGCGCTGGGACGAGCAGTACTTC | - | TRBJ2-7 | TRBV1 | -
CASSSQGAYGDEQFF | TGTGCCAGCAGCTCACAGGGGGCCTATGGCGATGAGCAGTTCTTC | - | TRBJ2-1 | TRBV5-6 | TRBD1
CAIRFGSGANVLTF | TGTGCCATCAGATTTGGCTCTGGGGCCAACGTCCTGACTTTC | - | TRBJ2-6 | TRBV10-3 | -
CASSQVDRVGNTIYF | TGTGCCAGCAGCCAAGTGGACAGGGTGGGAAACACCATATATTTT | - | TRBJ1-3 | TRBV4-2 | TRBD1
CASSQDLAGGSTDTQYF | TGCGCCAGCAGCCAAGACCTAGCGGGGGGTTCCACAGATACGCAGTATTTT | - | TRBJ2-3 | TRBV4-3 | TRBD2
CASSVRVQETQYF | TGCGCCAGCAGTGTTAGAGTTCAAGAGACCCAGTACTTC | few | TRBJ2-5 | TRBV10-1 | -
CASSKGTGGVPFGYTF | TGTGCCAGCAGTAAAGGGACAGGGGGCGTCCCTTTCGGCTACACCTTC | - | TRBJ1-2 | TRBV6-6 | TRBD1
CASSHHQRGYGYTF | TGTGCCAGTAGTCACCACCAGCGGGGCTATGGCTACACCTTC | - | TRBJ1-2 | TRBV19 | -
CASSQDRAPKTQYF | TGTGCCAGCAGCCAAGATAGAGCCCCAAAGACCCAGTACTTC | - | TRBJ2-5 | TRBV3-1/TRBV3-2 | -
CASSFFDNEQFF | TGTGCCAGCAGCTTCTTTGACAATGAGCAGTTCTTC | few | TRBJ2-1 | TRBV2 | -
CASSPNRMGSTEAFF | TGTGCCAGCAGCCCGAACAGGATGGGGAGCACTGAAGCTTTCTTT | - | TRBJ1-1 | TRBV7-3 | -
CASSFWTDTQYF | TGTGCCAGCAGCTTCTGGACAGATACGCAGTATTTT | - | TRBJ2-3 | TRBV7-2 | -
CASSSPSLGQGRPNYGYTF | TGTGCCAGCAGTTCCCCCTCACTCGGACAGGGCCGCCCTAACTATGGCTACACCTTC | - | TRBJ1-2 | TRBV28 | TRBD1